This T cell receptor (beta chain) stems from a study of T cells after somatic rescue of genetic block. Germline CDR1 and CDR2: MDHEN and SYDVKM. V shed 6 bases, J shed 2 bases, and the junction held 5 bases outside the gene matches. The length of the CDR3 is 15 residues. Profiled with immunoSEQ multiplex PCR; TCRdb holds only in-frame clones, not every one. This table holds 60,000 to 75,000 clones, 92% found once. V gene TRBV28 combines with J gene TRBJ2-1; the match to TRBD1 covers 9 bases. The clonotype comes from a man aged 35 to 55. Source material: peripheral blood mononuclear cells (PBMCs). This CDR3 reads CASRDRDRAYNEQFF. CDR3 sequence (DNA): TGTGCCAGCAGGGACCGGGACAGGGCCTACAATGAGCAGTTCTTC.